Shown below are 32 T cell receptor beta chains from a single sample sequenced in a study of HIV-infected patients and healthy controls. The repertoire came from unfractionated whole blood and reflected all unsorted peripheral T cells. Alpha and beta constant-region primers primed reverse transcription of approximately 460 ng RNA. Alpha and beta chain libraries were made separately by chain-specific third strand synthesis with multiplexing indices. TCRdb fed the 5' RACE reads into MiXCR, producing one record per CDR3 protein. The data show some 17,000 distinct CDR3 sequences, with 9.4% seen just once and 5% to 6.5% held by the top ten. Sequencing used blood. Receptors originate from an adult in good health.

This clonotype has a count of ten or more. The CDR3 is CASSPGLADFTDTQYF. The CDR3 coding sequence is TGTGCCAGCTCCCCGGGACTAGCGGACTTCACAGATACGCAGTATTTT. The chain uses TRBV6-5 and TRBJ2-3, with 11 bases aligning to TRBD2. Trimming removed 8 bases from V and 2 bases from J; junction bases left unmatched: 9. This CDR3 region has 16 residues. Germline CDR1 and CDR2: MNHEY and SVGAGI.

This clonotype rates as medium-sized. The V call is TRBV5-1, the J call TRBJ2-1, with D possibly being TRBD1 (6 bases). The CDR3 sequence is 18 residues long. The germline V gene has CDR1 SGHRS and CDR2 YFSETQ. The germline V and J ends were trimmed by 1 base and 5 bases, with 22 bases remaining between them. The CDR3 sequence: CASSLLPPGQTINNEQFF. DNA for the CDR3: TGCGCCAGCAGCTTGCTACCCCCAGGACAGACTATAAACAATGAGCAGTTCTTC.

This clonotype was observed at least ten times. The CDR3: CASSIEDYGANVLTF. The CDR3, as DNA: TGTGCCAGTAGTATCGAGGACTACGGGGCCAACGTCCTGACTTTC. V usage is TRBV19 and J usage is TRBJ2-6; D is possibly TRBD2 (6 bases). Trimming shortened V by 3 bases and J by 4 bases, and 10 bases separated the two germline ends. CDR1 and CDR2 (germline): LNHDA, SQIVND (reference sequence). CDR3 length equals 15 residues.

At least ten counts were recorded for this clonotype. This rearrangement joins TRBV7-9 to TRBJ1-4; D remains ambiguous. V was cut by 1 base and J by 13 bases, with 13 bases left in between. This CDR3 region has 13 residues. The germline CDR1 and CDR2 sequences are SEHNR and FQNEAQ (reference sequence). CDR3 in DNA: TGTGCCAGCAGCTTAGAAGCCAATGTGGTACTGTTTTTT. Residues: CASSLEANVVLFF.

This clonotype was counted ten times or more. V usage is TRBV20-1 and J usage is TRBJ1-2; 9 bases map to TRBD1. The V gene end was trimmed by 3 bases and the J gene end by 10 bases; junction bases not matched to a gene: 6. CDR1 is DFQATT and CDR2 is SNEGSKA in the germline V gene (reference sequence). This CDR3 comprises 12 residues. The CDR3 loop reads CSASPGDRVYTF. The CDR3 DNA reads as TGCAGTGCTAGTCCGGGGGACAGGGTCTACACCTTC.

This clonotype was counted ten times or more. The chain joins TRBV20-1 to TRBJ2-3, with D possibly being TRBD2 (6 bases). Germline CDR1 is DFQATT and CDR2 is SNEGSKA (reference sequence). The CDR3 is 14 residues long. Trimming removed 6 bases from V and 0 bases from J, with 13 bases in between. The CDR3: CSAPGRGSTDTQYF. The CDR3 DNA reads TGCAGTGCACCCGGTCGGGGGAGCACAGATACGCAGTATTTT.

The CDR3, as DNA: TGTGCCAGATACGGGGACAGCACAGATACGCAGTATTTT. The encoded protein is CARYGDSTDTQYF. The J gene is TRBJ2-3, the V gene TRBV2; D could derive from TRBD1 or TRBD2 (5 bases each). Per germline, CDR1 SNHLY and CDR2 FYNNEI. The CDR3 sequence is 13 residues long. V was pared by 9 bases and J by 0 bases, with 10 bases between. The variable domain in full, with the rest retrieved from reference TRBV2 and TRBJ2-3, is EPEVTQTPSHQVTQMGQEVILRCVPISNHLYFYWYRQILGQKVEFLVSFYNNEISEKSEIFDDQFSVERPDGSNFTLKIRSTKLEDSAMYFCARYGDSTDTQYFGPGTRLTVL.

This clonotype was picked up many times. This chain links TRBV19 with TRBJ2-2, with no clear D. V was trimmed by 5 bases and J by 4 bases, leaving 8 bases between them. In germline, CDR1 is LNHDA, CDR2 SQIVND (reference sequence). This CDR3 spans 13 amino acids. CDR3 in DNA: TGTGCCAGTAGTCCCGGGCCCACCGGGGAGCTGTTTTTT. It yields the protein CASSPGPTGELFF.

As DNA, the CDR3 is TGTGCCAGTAGCCCTGGGACTAACTATGGCTACACCTTC. This sequence encodes CASSPGTNYGYTF. V and J are TRBV19 and TRBJ1-2; D is ambiguous. The CDR3 loop spans 13 amino acids. The V end was cut by 6 bases, the J end by 0 bases, with 8 bases between. CDR1 LNHDA and CDR2 SQIVND come from the germline V gene (reference sequence).

The sample holds a few counts of this clonotype. The genes are TRBV20-1 and TRBJ1-1; D not certain. The CDR3 totals 11 residues. V dropped 4 bases and J dropped 4 bases, with 7 bases sitting between them. The germline V gene encodes CDR1 DFQATT and CDR2 SNEGSKA (reference sequence). The CDR3 protein is CSANPSTEAFF. DNA of the CDR3: TGCAGTGCTAATCCCAGCACTGAAGCTTTCTTT.

This clonotype was detected many times. V gene TRBV11-2 combines with J gene TRBJ2-3; TRBD1 agrees at 11 bases. The ends lost 3 bases at V and 2 bases at J; junction bases unmatched: 10. CDR1 and CDR2 from the germline V gene are SGHAT and FQNNGV. This CDR3 spans 18 amino acids. The CDR3 region has the DNA TGTGCCAGCAGCTTGAGGACAGGGGGCCTCCTTTCCACAGATACGCAGTATTTT. Encoded protein: CASSLRTGGLLSTDTQYF.

This clonotype was found many times. The chain links TRBV5-1 to TRBJ2-1; D call uncertain. The germline gives CDR1 SGHRS, CDR2 YFSETQ. CDR3 size: 15 residues. V lost 3 bases and J lost 1, with 11 bases in between. The CDR3 here is CASSWSGESYNEQFF. DNA for the CDR3: TGCGCCAGCAGCTGGTCGGGCGAATCCTACAATGAGCAGTTCTTC.

The chain's CDR3 is CASSLGQEEKLFF. The CDR3 region has the DNA TGTGCCAGCAGTTTGGGACAGGAGGAAAAACTGTTTTTT. The rearrangement uses TRBV28 and TRBJ1-4, with 8 positions matching TRBD1. V lost 3 bases and J lost 8; bases outside the gene matches: 2. This CDR3 contains 13 residues. Germline lookup yields CDR1 MDHEN and CDR2 SYDVKM.

This clonotype was detected only a few times. V is TRBV3-1 and J is TRBJ2-7; 8 nucleotides line up with TRBD1. The CDR3 sequence is 14 residues long. With 4 bases clipped from V and 2 bases from J, the junction kept 4 bases outside the gene matches. In germline, CDR1 is LGHDT, CDR2 YNNKEL (reference sequence). The CDR3 DNA reads as TGTGCCAGCAGCCCCTGGGACAGGCCCTACGAGCAGTACTTC. Residues: CASSPWDRPYEQYF.

The chain links TRBV2 to TRBJ2-5, with D unclear. V gave up 7 bases and J gave up 1 base, with 4 bases separating them. Germline V CDR1 and CDR2: SNHLY, FYNNEI. The CDR3 is 11 residues long. The CDR3 loop is CASTVQETQYF. CDR3 DNA: TGTGCCAGCACGGTCCAAGAGACCCAGTACTTC. Looking up the rest from reference TRBV2 and TRBJ2-5 gives the full variable domain: EPEVTQTPSHQVTQMGQEVILRCVPISNHLYFYWYRQILGQKVEFLVSFYNNEISEKSEIFDDQFSVERPDGSNFTLKIRSTKLEDSAMYFCASTVQETQYFGPGTRLLVL.

This clonotype has ten or more counts. The V and J genes are TRBV5-6 and TRBJ2-3; D not certain. CDR3 size: 14 residues. Per germline, CDR1 SGHDT and CDR2 YYEEEE. V lost 2 bases and J 2 bases, leaving 9 bases between the germline ends. CDR3 region: CASSLGADTDTQYF. The CDR3 nucleotides read TGTGCCAGCAGCTTAGGCGCGGACACAGATACGCAGTATTTT. Supplemented by reference TRBV5-6 and TRBJ2-3, the full variable domain reads DAGVTQSPTHLIKTRGQQVTLRCSPKSGHDTVSWYQQALGQGPQFIFQYYEEEERQRGNFPDRFSGHQFPNYSSELNVNALLLGDSALYLCASSLGADTDTQYFGPGTRLTVL.

In its sample, this clonotype was seen many times. This sequence joins TRBV7-9 and TRBJ2-7, with D perhaps given as TRBD1 or TRBD2 (6 bases each). The CDR3 is made up of 14 amino acids. CDR1 and CDR2 (germline): SEHNR, FQNEAQ (reference sequence). The germline V and J ends were trimmed by 2 bases and 2 bases, with 10 bases remaining between them. The CDR3 coding sequence is TGTGCCAGCAGCTTATCGGGGGCCACCTACGAGCAGTACGTC. Protein: CASSLSGATYEQYV.

Ten or more counts support this clonotype. The genes are TRBV19 and TRBJ2-3, with D perhaps given as TRBD1 or TRBD2 (5 bases each). Germline V gene lookup returns CDR1 LNHDA and CDR2 SQIVND (reference sequence). The V and J ends lost 5 bases and 8 bases respectively, with 23 bases between them. This CDR3 spans 16 amino acids. DNA for the CDR3: TGTGCCAGTAGTCCCGGGGTGGCAGGGATTGTTGGTACGCAGTATTTT. Its translation is CASSPGVAGIVGTQYF.

The chain employs TRBV11-3 and TRBJ2-1; D is unresolved. Germline values: CDR1 SGHNT, CDR2 YENEEA. The CDR3 has 14 amino acids. Between the trimmed V and J ends, which lost 1 base and 6 bases, there was a span of 10 bases. For the CDR3, the DNA is TGTGCCAGCAGCTTAGCGGAGTTCTCCAATGAGCAGTTCTTC. The encoded protein is CASSLAEFSNEQFF.

The sample holds many counts of this clonotype. The DNA for the CDR3 is TGTGCCAGCAGCTTGGTGGGGGTGGCAAGCGCGTTGAAGTACTTC. Its protein is CASSLVGVASALKYF. The chain has TRBV5-6 and TRBJ2-4; either TRBD1 or TRBD2 may supply D (5 bases each). This CDR3 has 15 amino acids. Per germline, CDR1 SGHDT and CDR2 YYEEEE. Trimming took off 0 bases at V and 14 bases at J, with 21 bases between the two ends.

This clonotype was detected ten times or more. This sequence joins TRBV5-1 and TRBJ1-6; D is possibly TRBD1 (5 bases). Looked up from germline, CDR1 is SGHRS and CDR2 is YFSETQ. The CDR3 has 14 amino acids. V was pared by 6 bases and J by 6 bases, with 13 bases between. The CDR3 here is CASTGGSGNSPLHF. The DNA of the CDR3 is TGCGCCAGCACCGGGGGATCGGGTAATTCACCCCTCCACTTT. Filled out from reference TRBV5-1 and TRBJ1-6, the complete variable domain reads KAGVTQTPRYLIKTRGQQVTLSCSPISGHRSVSWYQQTPGQGLQFLFEYFSETQRNKGNFPGRFSGRQFSNSRSEMNVSTLELGDSALYLCASTGGSGNSPLHFGNGTRLTVT.

This clonotype was seen many times. This sequence joins TRBV20-1 and TRBJ1-1; D is undetermined. The CDR3 length is 13 residues. Trimming left V 5 bases short and J 6 bases short, with 16 bases between. CDR1 and CDR2 from the germline V gene are DFQATT and SNEGSKA (reference sequence). The CDR3 loop is CSARLRASAEAFF. CDR3 sequence (DNA): TGCAGTGCTCGCCTTAGAGCGTCGGCTGAAGCTTTCTTT.

This clonotype was detected ten times or more. This chain joins TRBV5-1 and TRBJ2-1; TRBD2 matches at 9 bases. After removal of 2 bases from V and 2 bases from J, the junction contained 8 bases not matched to a gene. Germline loops: CDR1 SGHRS, CDR2 YFSETQ. The CDR3 totals 17 residues. In DNA, the CDR3 is TGCGCCAGCAGCTTCATTAGCGGGGGTTTAACCTACAATGAGCAGTTCTTC. This translates into CASSFISGGLTYNEQFF.

The J gene is TRBJ2-3, the V gene TRBV4-1; no reliable D call. Germline V gene data show CDR1 as MGHRA and CDR2 as YSYEKL. V was shortened by 4 bases and J by 2 bases, with 13 bases between the two germline ends. This CDR3 comprises 15 residues. This CDR3 is CASSPQASTTDTQYF. CDR3 DNA: TGCGCCAGCAGCCCCCAGGCGAGTACCACAGATACGCAGTATTTT.

This clonotype was detected ten times or more. The rearrangement joins TRBV20-1 to TRBJ1-5; D remains ambiguous. CDR3 length equals 13 residues. The V gene's germline CDR1 is DFQATT and CDR2 SNEGSKA (reference sequence). Trimming pared 4 bases from V and 5 bases from J, leaving 12 bases between. The CDR3: CSAIRGRDQPQHF. The CDR3, as DNA: TGCAGTGCTATTCGTGGGCGGGATCAGCCCCAGCATTTT.

Within the sample, this clonotype is medium-sized. The rearrangement links TRBV28 to TRBJ1-5; D possibly corresponds to TRBD1 (6 bases). The germline CDR1 and CDR2 sequences are MDHEN and SYDVKM. This CDR3 is built from 12 residues. V shed 5 bases and J shed 10 bases, with 12 bases lying between them. Here the CDR3 DNA reads TGTGCCAGCAGTAGCCGACAGGTACCCCAGCATTTT. As protein: CASSSRQVPQHF.

This clonotype was seen more than once but under ten times. The V call is TRBV6-2 or TRBV6-3, the J call TRBJ2-6; the match to TRBD1 covers 10 bases. CDR1 and CDR2 from the germline V gene are MNHEY and SVGEGT. This CDR3 has 17 amino acids. V gave up 5 bases and J gave up 0 bases; unmatched junction bases: 4. In DNA form, the CDR3 reads TGTGCCAGCAGTATGGGACAGGGGTACTCTGGGGCCAACGTCCTGACTTTC. Translated: CASSMGQGYSGANVLTF.

This clonotype has a handful of counts. V is TRBV19 and J is TRBJ2-7, with a weak D call TRBD2 (6 bases). This CDR3 spans 14 amino acids. The ends were cut back, 4 bases at V and 0 bases at J, with 10 bases in the middle. Germline-derived CDR1 and CDR2 are LNHDA and SQIVND (reference sequence). The CDR3 bases are TGTGCCAGTAGTAAGCGGGCCAACTCCTACGAGCAGTACTTC. Protein product: CASSKRANSYEQYF.

As regards this clonotype: A much larger clone differs by one base, so this may be a read error. This chain uses TRBV7-9 with TRBJ2-3, with no clear D. V was pared by 0 bases and J by 2 bases, with 9 bases between. Germline V CDR1 and CDR2: SEHNR, FQNEAQ (reference sequence). CDR3 size: 15 residues. The CDR3 DNA is TGTGCCAGCAGCTTAGCGGGATTGGACACAGATACGCAGTATTTT. As protein: CASSLAGLDTDTQYF.

This clonotype was counted between two and nine times. This sequence joins TRBV29-1 and TRBJ2-1; a possible D gene is TRBD1 (5 bases). In germline, CDR1 is SQVTM, CDR2 ANQGSEA. The V and J ends lost 4 bases and 10 bases respectively, with 26 bases between them. The CDR3 sequence is 16 residues long. The CDR3 spells CSVVFSVITGRVEQFF. In DNA form, the CDR3 reads TGCAGCGTTGTTTTCAGTGTCATTACAGGCCGAGTGGAGCAGTTCTTC.

This clonotype was counted many times. The V gene is TRBV29-1, the J gene TRBJ2-7, with D maybe TRBD1 (5 bases). Trimming shortened V by 7 bases and J by 3 bases, and 7 bases separated the two germline ends. This CDR3 is built from 10 residues. The V gene's germline CDR1 is SQVTM and CDR2 ANQGSEA. The CDR3 sequence: CSAQGYEQYF. The CDR3 nucleotides are TGCAGCGCTCAGGGCTACGAGCAGTACTTC.

This clonotype ranks as medium-sized (0.01 to 0.1%). A junction end diverges from the germline sequence, so it may reflect a read error. V usage is TRBV7-7 and J usage is TRBJ2-5; D is possibly TRBD1 (6 bases). The CDR3 runs to 14 residues. Germline CDR1 is SSHAT and CDR2 is FNYEAQ (reference sequence). CDR3 in DNA: TGTGCTAGCAGCCACCAGGGGTACCAAGAGACCCAGTACTTC. It is translated as CASSHQGYQETQYF. Full variable domain (outside the CDR3, taken from reference TRBV7-7 and TRBJ2-5): GAGVSQSPRYKVTKRGQDVTLRCDPISSHATLYWYQQALGQGPEFLTYFNYEAQPDKSGLPSDRFSAERPEGSISTLTIQRTEQRDSAMYRCASSHQGYQETQYFGPGTRLLVL.